Listed below are T cell receptor beta chains from one sample, sequenced in a study of blood T cell repertoires in COVID-19. Only in-frame clones appear in the TCRdb table, and some are missing; sequencing was by immunoSEQ multiplex PCR. Of 150,000 to 200,000 clones in the sample, less than 90% are singletons; the top ten hold about 2%. Material: peripheral blood. The receptors shown here come from a man between 65 and 85 years old with active or convalescent COVID-19. Each CDR3 is given with its conserved first and last residue. Each record gives: J gene, V gene, D gene, clone size, CDR3 DNA, CDR3 protein. A D gene is named only where the DNA matches it firmly. The size of a clone is reported for some rows only, either as once, few or many, or as a class for expanded clones.

>TRBJ2-1|TRBV4-3|TRBD2|.
TGCGCCAGCAGCCTGGATGCTAGCGGGGGTTACAATGAGCAGTTCTTC
CASSLDASGGYNEQFF
>TRBJ2-7|TRBV11-3|.|once
TGTGCCAGCAGCTTAGGCTTCACACCCGCTAGGGAGGTCTACGAGCAGTACTTC
CASSLGFTPAREVYEQYF
>TRBJ1-1|TRBV7-9|.|.
TGTGCCAGCAGCTTCGGGGGTCTTATGAACACTGAAGCTTTCTTT
CASSFGGLMNTEAFF
>TRBJ2-1|TRBV11-2|.|.
TGTGCCAGCAGCTTAGGGCGCAAGGTGGCGGGGAGCTCCTACAATGAGCAGTTCTTC
CASSLGRKVAGSSYNEQFF
>TRBJ1-5|TRBV2|.|.
TGTGCCAGCAATGTCCAGGGGCTGAATCAGCCCCAGCATTTT
CASNVQGLNQPQHF
>TRBJ1-6|TRBV12-3/TRBV12-4|.|.
TGTGCCAGCAGTTCGCCCGGGAGTCCACTCCACTTT
CASSSPGSPLHF
>TRBJ1-6|TRBV27|.|.
TGTGCCAGCAGTTTACGGATGGGCCCCCTCCACTTT
CASSLRMGPLHF
>TRBJ2-3|TRBV25-1|.|.
TGTGCCAGCAGTCCCAGTAGGGGACTCGGAACAGATACGCAGTATTTT
CASSPSRGLGTDTQYF
>TRBJ1-2|TRBV6-5|TRBD1|.
TGTGCCAGCAGGGTGGACAGGGCCGGTGGAGGCTACACCTTC
CASRVDRAGGGYTF
>TRBJ1-5|TRBV21-1|.|.
TGTGCCAGCAGCTCGAAGGGGGACGCTCGCCCTTATAGCAATCAGCCCCAGCATTTT
CASSSKGDARPYSNQPQHF
>TRBJ2-1|TRBV7-9|.|once
TGTGCCAGCAGCTTAGGGTCCCTGAGGAGGGGCGAGCAGTTCTTC
CASSLGSLRRGEQFF
>TRBJ1-1|TRBV18|.|.
TGTGCCAGCTCACCGACAGCGGGGATAGTTAGCTCTGAAGCTTTCTTT
CASSPTAGIVSSEAFF
>TRBJ2-1|TRBV6-6|.|.
TGTGCCAGCAGGATAGGGGACTACAATGAGCAGTTCTTC
CASRIGDYNEQFF
>TRBJ2-4|TRBV2|TRBD1|.
TGTGCCAGCAGGCCACTCGACACAGGGGGCAAAAACATTCAGTACTTC
CASRPLDTGGKNIQYF
>TRBJ1-5|TRBV6-1|TRBD1|.
TGTGCCAGCAGTGAAACGGGACAGGGGGCGCCAAGTCAGCCCCAGCATTTT
CASSETGQGAPSQPQHF